A selection of T cell receptor beta chains follows, all from one sample in a study of beta chain features in type 1 diabetes. Assay used: immunoSEQ multiplex PCR; TCRdb lists only in-frame clones, some missing. The data show hundreds of thousands of clones, 25% to 35% seen once. Sequenced: naive CD4+ T cells from blood. These TCRs come from a man aged 18 to 30 in good health. Both conserved end residues are part of each CDR3. D genes are given only for firm matches. Size is omitted from some rows. Given values are once, few, many or a class for expanded clones.

clone size: -
V gene: TRBV5-1
D gene: TRBD2
J gene: TRBJ2-1
CDR3 protein: CASSPRQGGSMGNEQFF
CDR3 DNA: TGCGCCAGCAGCCCCCGCCAGGGAGGGAGCATGGGGAATGAGCAGTTCTTC

clone size: -
V gene: TRBV11-2
D gene: TRBD2
J gene: TRBJ2-1
CDR3 protein: CASSLRGPLNSGIREEQFF
CDR3 DNA: TGTGCCAGCAGCTTACGGGGGCCTCTTAATAGCGGGATTAGAGAAGAGCAGTTCTTC

clone size: -
V gene: TRBV18
D gene: -
J gene: TRBJ2-7
CDR3 protein: CASSPLNPYEQYF
CDR3 DNA: TGTGCCAGCTCACCATTAAACCCCTACGAGCAGTACTTC

clone size: -
V gene: TRBV6-5
D gene: TRBD1
J gene: TRBJ1-1
CDR3 protein: CASSGTVNTEAFF
CDR3 DNA: TGTGCCAGCAGCGGGACAGTGAACACTGAAGCTTTCTTT

clone size: -
V gene: TRBV29-1
D gene: TRBD1
J gene: TRBJ1-2
CDR3 protein: CSVTRDSLYGYTF
CDR3 DNA: TGCAGCGTCACCCGGGACAGCCTCTATGGCTACACCTTC

clone size: -
V gene: TRBV9
D gene: -
J gene: TRBJ2-1
CDR3 protein: CASSVTSSSSYNEQFF
CDR3 DNA: TGTGCCAGCAGCGTTACTAGCTCGAGCTCCTACAATGAGCAGTTCTTC

clone size: few
V gene: TRBV7-2
D gene: -
J gene: TRBJ2-3
CDR3 protein: CASSFRWMGDTQYF
CDR3 DNA: TGTGCCAGCAGCTTTCGGTGGATGGGAGATACGCAGTATTTT

clone size: few
V gene: TRBV6-5
D gene: TRBD1
J gene: TRBJ1-5
CDR3 protein: CASSRGTGEGQPQHF
CDR3 DNA: TGTGCCAGCAGTAGGGGGACAGGAGAGGGTCAGCCCCAGCATTTT

clone size: few
V gene: TRBV28
D gene: -
J gene: TRBJ1-4
CDR3 protein: CASSPAGAGEKLFF
CDR3 DNA: TGTGCCAGCAGCCCGGCGGGGGCGGGTGAAAAACTGTTTTTT

clone size: -
V gene: TRBV2
D gene: -
J gene: TRBJ2-5
CDR3 protein: CASSDRGKTQYF
CDR3 DNA: TGTGCCAGCAGTGACAGGGGAAAGACCCAGTACTTC

clone size: few
V gene: TRBV30
D gene: -
J gene: TRBJ1-1
CDR3 protein: CVSSRGRIVNTEAFF
CDR3 DNA: TGCGTTTCGTCGCGCGGGAGGATTGTGAACACTGAAGCTTTCTTT

clone size: -
V gene: TRBV30
D gene: TRBD2
J gene: TRBJ2-7
CDR3 protein: CAWSEIAGGEQYF
CDR3 DNA: TGTGCCTGGAGTGAGATAGCGGGAGGCGAGCAGTACTTC

clone size: -
V gene: TRBV5-4
D gene: TRBD1
J gene: TRBJ2-1
CDR3 protein: CASSLRDRASSEQFF
CDR3 DNA: TGTGCCAGCAGCCTCCGGGACAGGGCGTCTTCTGAGCAGTTCTTC

clone size: -
V gene: TRBV30
D gene: -
J gene: TRBJ1-2
CDR3 protein: CAWSGLNYGYTF
CDR3 DNA: TGTGCCTGGAGTGGGTTGAACTATGGCTACACCTTC

clone size: few
V gene: TRBV4-1
D gene: TRBD2
J gene: TRBJ2-1
CDR3 protein: CASSQERGLVHNEQFF
CDR3 DNA: TGCGCCAGCAGCCAAGAAAGAGGACTAGTCCACAATGAGCAGTTCTTC

clone size: -
V gene: TRBV6-6
D gene: TRBD1
J gene: TRBJ2-4
CDR3 protein: CASSYPQGGQYF
CDR3 DNA: TGTGCCAGCAGTTACCCACAGGGGGGTCAGTACTTC

clone size: few
V gene: TRBV4-3
D gene: -
J gene: TRBJ2-4
CDR3 protein: CASSQGRLERVQYF
CDR3 DNA: TGCGCCAGCAGCCAGGGAAGACTAGAGCGGGTTCAGTACTTC